Listed here is a single TCR beta chain. This sample is part of a study of CD8+CD57+ T cells in acquired aplastic anemia. It was patients with CD8+CD57+ cell expansion by flow cytometry who were chosen for sequencing. The germline V gene encodes CDR1 ENHRY and CDR2 SYGVKD. Trimming removed 5 bases from V and 1 base from J; junction bases left unmatched: 3. This CDR3 is built from 14 residues. The use of genomic DNA as template underpinned the TCR beta VDJ and CDR3 profiling. TCRdb re-derived calls from the reads in MiXCR, one entry per CDR3 protein. The data hold around 79,000 distinct CDR3 sequences, with around 70% observed a single time.

The chain combines TRBV10-3 with TRBJ1-2; 8 positions agree with TRBD1. The sequencing input was sorted CD4+, CD8+, or CD8+CD57+ T cells (not recorded which) from PBMCs. The receptor was isolated from a human donor with aplastic anemia. CDR3 sequence: CAISPGQGNYGYTF. CDR3 nucleotides: TGTGCCATCAGTCCTGGACAGGGTAACTATGGCTACACCTTC.